The following is a T cell receptor beta chain sequence with its context. Its cognate antigen is unknown. The source of the sample is a study of shared clonotypes between healthy human individuals. The CDR3 has 14 amino acids. The V gene's germline CDR1 is SEHNR and CDR2 FQNEAQ (reference sequence). Unmatched junction bases numbered 4, after V lost 4 bases and J lost 1 base. Overall study results and limits: Sampling covered blood only; tissue repertoires likely differ.

Once extracted for a subset, genomic DNA was divided evenly among several immunoSEQ plates. Every unsorted PBMC PCR replicate was loaded with about 300 ng DNA, roughly 30,000 T cell genomes. Original processing notes: Quality scores were absent from the junction-only immunoSEQ sequences, so filtering differed. The method was immunoSEQ multiplex PCR; TCRdb's version includes in-frame clones alone and lacks a portion of them. Clone size and the V and J calls come from that table; the DNA yielded D and trimming. This sample yields 75,000 to 100,000 clones, of which around 43% are seen a single time; approximately 15% belongs to the top ten.

The TCR sequence derives from a woman between 40 and 50 years old in good health. Some clones in this sample may be carry-over from other donors' samples. The chain employs TRBV7-9 and TRBJ2-7; 7 bases align to TRBD2. The sample was PBMCs. The CDR3 spells CASSSAGKSYEQYF. In DNA form, the CDR3 reads TGTGCCAGCAGCTCAGCGGGAAAGTCCTACGAGCAGTACTTC.